The 21 T cell receptor beta chains below were found in one sample sequenced in a study of cytomegalovirus exposure and HLA in healthy donors. Amplification used 60 Vbeta primers and 13 Jbeta primers. Sequencing was performed with immunoSEQ multiplex PCR; in TCRdb, only in-frame clones are kept and a portion is missing. Here the sample spans about 130,000 clones, around 72% being singletons. Material for sequencing was PBMCs. The receptors shown here come from a man younger than 45 in good health and CMV-seronegative.

The chain links TRBV28 to TRBJ2-4; D unresolved. The germline V gene has CDR1 MDHEN and CDR2 SYDVKM. V was pared by 1 base and J by 8 bases, with 6 bases between. The CDR3 runs 12 residues. As DNA, the CDR3 is TGTGCCAGCAGTTTATCCCAGGACATTCAGTACTTC. This codes for CASSLSQDIQYF.

V and J are TRBV4-1 and TRBJ1-2, with D possibly being TRBD1 (5 bases). V shed 2 bases and J shed 5 bases, with 9 bases lying between them. The germline CDR1 and CDR2 sequences are MGHRA and YSYEKL. The CDR3 runs to 13 residues. The CDR3 region is CASSQKTDYGYTF. In DNA form, the CDR3 reads TGCGCCAGCAGCCAAAAGACAGATTATGGCTACACCTTC.

This clone came up a few times. The rearrangement links TRBV10-2 to TRBJ2-7; tentative D call: TRBD2 (6 bases). V was clipped by 8 bases and J by 1 base, with 15 bases between them. CDR1 WSHSY and CDR2 SAAADI come from the germline V gene. CDR3 length: 14 amino acids. CDR3: CASLGPAGSYEQYF. CDR3 DNA: TGCGCCAGCTTAGGACCCGCGGGGTCCTACGAGCAGTACTTC.

V usage is TRBV2 and J usage is TRBJ2-3, with 11 bases fitting TRBD2. The CDR3 totals 17 residues. Germline CDR1 SNHLY, CDR2 FYNNEI. Trimming took 0 bases from V and 1 from J; bases not matched to a gene: 3. In nucleotides, the CDR3 is TGTGCCAGCAGTGAAGCTCTAGCGGGGGGCGGCACAGATACGCAGTATTTT. It is translated as CASSEALAGGGTDTQYF.

This clone was detected a few times. The V call is TRBV27, the J call TRBJ2-7; 9 nucleotides agree with TRBD1. CDR1 and CDR2 from the germline V gene are MNHEY and SMNVEV (reference sequence). The CDR3 sequence is 17 residues long. V was pared by 0 bases and J by 4 bases, with 10 bases of the junction left unmatched. The CDR3 region has the DNA TGTGCCAGCAGTTTATCCCATACCGGGACAGGGATATACGAGCAGTACTTC. This translates into CASSLSHTGTGIYEQYF.

The chain uses TRBV11-3 and TRBJ2-6; D gene unclear. Germline CDR1 SGHNT, CDR2 YENEEA. The CDR3 totals 14 residues. Trimming shortened V by 4 bases and J by 0 bases, and 4 bases separated the two germline ends. CDR3 loop: CASSSSSGANVLTF. The DNA for the CDR3 is TGTGCCAGCAGCTCCAGCTCTGGGGCCAACGTCCTGACTTTC. Full variable domain (rest looked up from reference TRBV11-3 and TRBJ2-6): EAGVVQSPRYKIIEKKQPVAFWCNPISGHNTLYWYLQNLGQGPELLIRYENEEAVDDSQLPKDRFSAERLKGVDSTLKIQPAELGDSAVYLCASSSSSGANVLTFGAGSRLTVL.

The chain uses TRBV10-3 and TRBJ1-2; TRBD1 agrees at 8 bases. The CDR3 runs 15 residues. Germline CDR1 and CDR2: ENHRY and SYGVKD. The ends lost 3 bases at V and 4 bases at J; junction bases unmatched: 7. In DNA form, the CDR3 reads TGTGCCATCAGTGACGGACAGGGCTACGTCTATGGCTACACCTTC. Translated: CAISDGQGYVYGYTF.

The V gene is TRBV28, the J gene TRBJ1-2, with 12 nucleotides matching TRBD1. Trimming at V came to 5 bases and at J to 7 bases, leaving 14 bases not matched to a gene. The CDR3 has 17 residues. Germline-derived CDR1 and CDR2 are MDHEN and SYDVKM. CDR3 amino acids: CASSRPVGGTGGRGYTF. CDR3 nucleotides: TGTGCCAGCAGTAGACCCGTTGGAGGGACAGGGGGCCGTGGCTACACCTTC.

The V gene is TRBV11-2, the J gene TRBJ2-2; TRBD1 matches 7 bases. CDR1 is SGHAT, CDR2 FQNNGV, per germline. The junction had 2 bases not matched to a gene; V was cut back by 10 bases and J by 3 bases. This CDR3 is built from 12 residues. The CDR3 DNA is TGTGCCACCCAGGGGGACACCGGGGAGCTGTTTTTT. Translating it yields CATQGDTGELFF. Complete variable domain (other parts from reference TRBV11-2 and TRBJ2-2): EAGVAQSPRYKIIEKRQSVAFWCNPISGHATLYWYQQILGQGPKLLIQFQNNGVVDDSQLPKDRFSAERLKGVDSTLKIQPAKLEDSAVYLCATQGDTGELFFGEGSRLTVL.

This clone was detected a few times. This chain links TRBV28 with TRBJ1-2, with 8 bases identical to TRBD1. The CDR3 spans 14 residues. Unmatched junction bases numbered 10, after V lost 5 bases and J lost 8 bases. Per the germline V gene, CDR1 is MDHEN and CDR2 is SYDVKM. The CDR3 here is CASSRLHRGGGYTF. Here the CDR3 DNA reads TGTGCCAGCAGTCGACTCCACAGGGGGGGCGGCTACACCTTC.

This chain connects TRBV5-4 to TRBJ2-5; D remains unclear. The CDR3 has 13 residues. From germline, CDR1 is SGHNT and CDR2 YYREEE (reference sequence). V lost 4 bases, J lost 5 bases, and 12 bases lay in between. The CDR3 nucleotides read TGTGCCAGCAGCACTAAGGCAGAGGAGACCCAGTACTTC. This translates into CASSTKAEETQYF.

The chain carries TRBV29-1 and TRBJ1-1; weak D call: TRBD1 (6 bases). The CDR3 contains 13 residues. Germline-derived CDR1 and CDR2 are SQVTM and ANQGSEA. V was trimmed by 4 bases and J by 3 bases, leaving 12 bases between them. The CDR3 is CSVGNRVDTEAFF. The CDR3 nucleotides read TGCAGCGTTGGGAACAGGGTAGACACTGAAGCTTTCTTT.

The chain uses TRBV6-1 and TRBJ1-2; 8 bases align to TRBD1. V was clipped by 1 base and J by 2 bases; unmatched bases: 3. The CDR3 sequence is 15 residues long. Germline V gives CDR1 MNHNS, CDR2 SASEGT. CDR3 nucleotides: TGTGCCAGCAGTGAAGTGGCAGGGGGCAACTATGGCTACACCTTC. This sequence encodes CASSEVAGGNYGYTF.

J is TRBJ2-3 and V is TRBV28; a weak D match, TRBD2 (6 bases). This CDR3 contains 14 residues. Germline V gene sequence: CDR1 MDHEN, CDR2 SYDVKM. The V gene lost 6 bases and the J gene lost 2 bases, with 12 bases spanning the gap. The CDR3 region is CASRTGTYTDTQYF. CDR3 nucleotide sequence: TGTGCCAGCAGGACCGGGACTTACACAGATACGCAGTATTTT. The full variable domain, completed using reference TRBV28 and TRBJ2-3, is DVKVTQSSRYLVKRTGEKVFLECVQDMDHENMFWYRQDPGLGLRLIYFSYDVKMKEKGDIPEGYSVSREKKERFSLILESASTNQTSMYLCASRTGTYTDTQYFGPGTRLTVL.

This clone was counted between two and nine times. This rearrangement joins TRBV2 to TRBJ1-1; D gene unclear. V lost 4 bases to trimming and J lost 1 base, with 7 bases between them. The CDR3 spans 13 residues. CDR1 is SNHLY and CDR2 is FYNNEI in the germline V gene. CDR3 nucleotides: TGTGCCAGCAGTGTTGCAGGGAACACTGAAGCTTTCTTT. Translating gives CASSVAGNTEAFF.

The rearrangement joins TRBV18 to TRBJ1-4; D unresolved. The CDR3 runs 14 residues. Trimming removed 3 bases at V and 6 bases at J, with 11 bases between. Germline CDR1 reads KGHSH; CDR2 reads LQKENI. CDR3 DNA: TGTGCCAGCTCACCCACAGCGGTAGATGAAAAACTGTTTTTT. Amino acid sequence: CASSPTAVDEKLFF.

The genes are TRBV6-6 and TRBJ1-2, with 8 bases that match TRBD1. Germline V gene data show CDR1 as MNHNY and CDR2 as SVGAGI (reference sequence). CDR3 length equals 14 residues. V gave up 2 bases and J gave up 6 bases; unmatched junction bases: 5. CDR3 nucleotide sequence: TGTGCCAGCAGTTACATAACAGGGGGAGATGGCTACACCTTC. Amino acids: CASSYITGGDGYTF.

This clone was detected only a few times. V usage is TRBV11-3 and J usage is TRBJ2-3; 7 positions match TRBD2. CDR1 is SGHNT, CDR2 YENEEA, per germline. V lost 1 base to trimming and J lost 2 bases; unmatched junction nucleotides: 6. This CDR3 comprises 16 residues. CDR3 residues: CASSLGGEGTTDTQYF. The DNA of the CDR3 is TGTGCCAGCAGCTTAGGGGGGGAGGGGACCACAGATACGCAGTATTTT.

This clone was recorded only once. The chain joins TRBV18 to TRBJ1-2, with D possibly matching TRBD1 (5 bases). The CDR3 consists of 15 residues. Trimming took off 2 bases at V and 2 bases at J, with 12 bases between the two ends. CDR1 is KGHSH, CDR2 LQKENI, per germline. CDR3 DNA: TGTGCCAGCTCACCAGGGGCCAGTAACAACTATGGCTACACCTTC. Protein: CASSPGASNNYGYTF. The full variable domain, in which reference TRBV18 and TRBJ1-2 provide the parts outside the CDR3, is NAGVMQNPRHLVRRRGQEARLRCSPMKGHSHVYWYRQLPEEGLKFMVYLQKENIIDESGMPKERFSAEFPKEGPSILRIQQVVRGDSAAYFCASSPGASNNYGYTFGSGTRLTVV.

V usage is TRBV6-5 and J usage is TRBJ1-2; D is possibly TRBD1 (6 bases). Germline V lookup: CDR1 MNHEY, CDR2 SVGAGI. CDR3 length equals 13 residues. V dropped 4 bases and J dropped 4 bases, with 10 bases sitting between them. CDR3 sequence (DNA): TGTGCCAGCAGTTCGGACAGCCTCTATGGCTACACCTTC. Its protein product is CASSSDSLYGYTF.

The sample holds a few counts of this clone. V usage is TRBV7-2 and J usage is TRBJ1-1, with no clear D. V lost 5 bases, J lost 5 bases, and 15 bases lay in between. CDR3 size: 14 residues. The V gene's germline CDR1 is SGHTA and CDR2 FQGNSA. The CDR3 loop reads CASSRGLAGTEAFF. CDR3 DNA: TGTGCCAGCAGCCGAGGGCTGGCAGGTACTGAAGCTTTCTTT.